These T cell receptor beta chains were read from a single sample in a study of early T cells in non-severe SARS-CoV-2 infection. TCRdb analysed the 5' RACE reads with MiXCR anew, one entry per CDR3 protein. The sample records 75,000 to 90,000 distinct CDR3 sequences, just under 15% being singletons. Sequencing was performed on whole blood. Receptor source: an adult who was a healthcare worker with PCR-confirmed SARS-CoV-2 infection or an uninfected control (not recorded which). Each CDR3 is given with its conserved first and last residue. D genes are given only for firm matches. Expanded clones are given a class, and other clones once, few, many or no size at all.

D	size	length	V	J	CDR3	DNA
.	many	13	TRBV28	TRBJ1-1	CASRPGRSTEAFF	TGTGCCAGCCGACCTGGACGGAGCACTGAAGCTTTCTTT
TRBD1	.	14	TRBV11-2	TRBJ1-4	CASSSRGLSEKLFF	TGTGCCAGCAGCTCCAGGGGGCTCTCTGAAAAACTGTTTTTT
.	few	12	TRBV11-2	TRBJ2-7	CASSKRMYEQYF	TGTGCCAGCAGTAAACGGATGTACGAGCAGTACTTC
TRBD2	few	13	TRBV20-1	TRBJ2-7	CSANAGGPYEQYF	TGCAGTGCTAATGCGGGAGGGCCTTACGAGCAGTACTTC
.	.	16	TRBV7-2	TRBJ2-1	CASSSRSGSSYNEQFF	TGTGCCAGCAGCTCGCGGTCTGGAAGCTCCTACAATGAGCAGTTCTTC
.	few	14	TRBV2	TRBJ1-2	CASSGGNAHVGYTF	TGTGCCAGCAGTGGTGGGAACGCCCATGTAGGCTACACCTTC
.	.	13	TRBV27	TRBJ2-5	CASSLRLQETQYF	TGTGCCAGCAGTTTAAGGCTCCAAGAGACCCAGTACTTC
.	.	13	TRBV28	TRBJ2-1	CASSMGPNNEQFF	TGTGCCAGCAGTATGGGACCCAACAATGAGCAGTTCTTC
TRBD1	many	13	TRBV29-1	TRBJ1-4	CSVEGQPNEKLFF	TGCAGCGTTGAGGGACAGCCGAATGAAAAACTGTTTTTT
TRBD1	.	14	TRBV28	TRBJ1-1	CAIRQGGLSTEAFF	TGTGCCATTAGACAGGGAGGGCTAAGCACTGAAGCTTTCTTT
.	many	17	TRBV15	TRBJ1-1	CATSRGWGDFSKTEAFF	TGTGCCACCAGCAGAGGGTGGGGGGATTTTAGTAAAACTGAAGCTTTCTTT
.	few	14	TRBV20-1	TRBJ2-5	CSARDGGAQETQYF	TGCAGTGCTAGAGATGGCGGGGCCCAAGAGACCCAGTACTTC
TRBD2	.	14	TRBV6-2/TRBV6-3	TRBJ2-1	CASSPPGLAFEQFF	TGTGCCAGCAGTCCTCCGGGACTAGCGTTCGAGCAGTTCTTC
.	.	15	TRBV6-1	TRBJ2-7	CASTEGLSPAYEQYF	TGTGCCAGCACCGAAGGTCTCAGCCCCGCCTACGAGCAGTACTTC
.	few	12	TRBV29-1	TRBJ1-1	CSVVPGNTEAFF	TGCAGCGTTGTCCCAGGGAACACTGAAGCTTTCTTT
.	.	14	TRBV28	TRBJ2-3	CASEEQAATDTQYF	TGTGCCAGCGAAGAGCAGGCGGCCACAGATACGCAGTATTTT
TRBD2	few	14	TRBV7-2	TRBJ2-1	CASSLQTSGRRQFF	TGTGCCAGCAGCCTCCAGACTAGCGGACGGAGGCAGTTCTTC
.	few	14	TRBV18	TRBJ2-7	CASSPPLRRDEQYF	TGTGCCAGCTCACCACCTCTGCGGAGGGACGAGCAGTACTTC
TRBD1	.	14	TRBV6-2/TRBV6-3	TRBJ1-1	CASNRQGLRGEAFF	TGTGCCAGCAACCGACAGGGCTTAAGGGGTGAAGCTTTCTTT